The source of this T cell receptor (beta chain) is a study of cytomegalovirus exposure and HLA in healthy donors. Across the study: The roughly 120 validation repertoires were reported in a later analysis to have been generated on the same platform as the 666 first-cohort repertoires.

Study-level points and caveats: The study put under 200 TCR beta chains on its list as cytomegalovirus-associated. Whilst most TCR sequences proved rare, a subset of public TCRs occurred across many donors.

CDR1 is SNHLY, CDR2 FYNNEI, per germline. There are 13 residues in the CDR3. Trimming at V came to 6 bases and at J to 5 bases, leaving 5 bases not matched to a gene. As concerns this clone: Its target is not known.

Repertoires were generated with immunoSEQ multiplex PCR, while TCRdb's copy carries only in-frame clones and drops some. This sample has 110,000 to 150,000 clones, with roughly 90% found just once. This TCR derives from a man aged 18 to 30 in good health and CMV-seronegative. Sequencing was carried out using PBMCs. J is TRBJ2-5 and V is TRBV2; 8 bases match TRBD2. This CDR3 is CASSTGGRETQYF. CDR3 coding DNA: TGTGCCAGCAGCACGGGGGGGCGGGAGACCCAGTACTTC.